Sequencing of this TCR beta chain was carried out in a study of identifying expanded T cells in peripheral blood. Study-level results: Technical replicates showed roughly 1.2 changed clones; around 2 weeks roughly 16; four weeks 19.

In regard to this clone: Its antigen remains unidentified.

Profiling relied on immunoSEQ multiplex PCR, and the TCRdb table lists in-frame clones only, not all of them. Among roughly 78,000 clones listed, 90% were seen once. Germline V gives CDR1 LNHDA, CDR2 SQIVND (reference sequence). The V and J ends lost 5 bases and 6 bases respectively, with 10 bases between them. This CDR3 is built from 12 residues. The specimen was blood. The source is a person aged 18-70 years in good health. The V gene is TRBV19, the J gene TRBJ1-1; D may be TRBD1 (5 bases). The CDR3 DNA reads TGTGCCAGTAGTTGGGGGAAGGCTGAAGCTTTCTTT. It codes for CASSWGKAEAFF.